This T cell receptor (beta chain) was captured in a study of cytomegalovirus exposure and HLA in healthy donors. Use of 60 Vbeta and 13 Jbeta primers characterized the PCR. Profiled with immunoSEQ multiplex PCR; TCRdb holds only in-frame clones, not every one. This table has about 200,000 clones, around 80% appearing once. CDR3 length equals 15 residues. The J segment lost 9 bases and the V segment lost 0 bases, leaving 6 bases of the junction unmatched. CDR1 and CDR2 (germline): MGHRA, YSYEKL. The chain joins TRBV4-1 to TRBJ2-1, with 9 bases matching TRBD2. Sequenced input: PBMCs. This clonotype was sampled from a boy younger than 10 in good health and CMV-seronegative. This CDR3 reads CASSQEGGGAGEQFF. CDR3 nucleotides: TGCGCCAGCAGCCAAGAGGGCGGGGGGGCCGGTGAGCAGTTCTTC.